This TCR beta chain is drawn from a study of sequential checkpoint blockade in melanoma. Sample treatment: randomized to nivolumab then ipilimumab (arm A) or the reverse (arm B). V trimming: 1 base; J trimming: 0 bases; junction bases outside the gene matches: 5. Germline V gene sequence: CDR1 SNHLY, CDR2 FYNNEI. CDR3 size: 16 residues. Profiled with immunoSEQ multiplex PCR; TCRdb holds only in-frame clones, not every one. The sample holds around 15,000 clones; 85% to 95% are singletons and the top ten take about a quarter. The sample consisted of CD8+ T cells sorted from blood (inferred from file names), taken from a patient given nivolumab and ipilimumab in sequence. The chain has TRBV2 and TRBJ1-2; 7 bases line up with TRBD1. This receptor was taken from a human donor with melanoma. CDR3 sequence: CASSEGVGTANYGYTF. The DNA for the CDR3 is TGTGCCAGCAGTGAAGGAGTGGGGACAGCTAACTATGGCTACACCTTC.